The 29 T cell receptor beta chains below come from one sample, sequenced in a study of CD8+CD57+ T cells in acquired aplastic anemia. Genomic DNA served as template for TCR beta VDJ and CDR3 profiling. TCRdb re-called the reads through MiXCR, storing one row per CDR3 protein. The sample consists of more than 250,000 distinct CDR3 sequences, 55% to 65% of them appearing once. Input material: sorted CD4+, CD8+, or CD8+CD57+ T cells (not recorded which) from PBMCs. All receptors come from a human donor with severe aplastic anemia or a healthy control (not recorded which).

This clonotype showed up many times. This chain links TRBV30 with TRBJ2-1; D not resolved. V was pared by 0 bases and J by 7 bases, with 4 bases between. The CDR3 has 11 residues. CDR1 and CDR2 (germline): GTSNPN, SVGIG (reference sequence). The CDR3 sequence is CAWSVSNEQFF. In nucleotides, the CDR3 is TGTGCCTGGAGTGTGTCGAATGAGCAGTTCTTC.

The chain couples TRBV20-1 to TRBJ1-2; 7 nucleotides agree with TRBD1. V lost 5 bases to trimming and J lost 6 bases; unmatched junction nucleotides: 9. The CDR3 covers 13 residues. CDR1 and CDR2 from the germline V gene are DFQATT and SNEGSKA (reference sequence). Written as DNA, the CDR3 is TGCAGTGCTCCTCAGGGGGTGTTCCATGGCTACACCTTC. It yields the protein CSAPQGVFHGYTF.

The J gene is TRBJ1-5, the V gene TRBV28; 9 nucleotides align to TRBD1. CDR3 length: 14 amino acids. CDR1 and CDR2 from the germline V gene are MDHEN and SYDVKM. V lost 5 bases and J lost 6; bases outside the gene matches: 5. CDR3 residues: CASSLQGAVQPQHF. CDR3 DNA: TGTGCCAGCAGTCTACAGGGGGCGGTTCAGCCCCAGCATTTT.

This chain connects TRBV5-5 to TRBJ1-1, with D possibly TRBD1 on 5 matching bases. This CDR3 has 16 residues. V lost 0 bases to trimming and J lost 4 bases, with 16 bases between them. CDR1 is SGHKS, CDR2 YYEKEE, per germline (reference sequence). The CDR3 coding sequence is TGTGCCAGCAGCTTGGTTTTAGCGGGGCGTGCCACTGAAGCTTTCTTT. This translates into CASSLVLAGRATEAFF. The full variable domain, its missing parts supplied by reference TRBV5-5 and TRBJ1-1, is DAGVTQSPTHLIKTRGQQVTLRCSPISGHKSVSWYQQVLGQGPQFIFQYYEKEERGRGNFPDRFSARQFPNYSSELNVNALLLGDSALYLCASSLVLAGRATEAFFGQGTRLTVV.

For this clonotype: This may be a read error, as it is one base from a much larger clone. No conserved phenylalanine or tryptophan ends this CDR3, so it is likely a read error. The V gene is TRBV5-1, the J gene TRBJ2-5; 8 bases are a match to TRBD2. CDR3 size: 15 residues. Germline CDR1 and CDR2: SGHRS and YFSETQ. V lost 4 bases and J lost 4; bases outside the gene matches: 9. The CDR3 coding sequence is TGCGCCAGCAGCCGCGGACTAGCCGGGGGAGAGACCCAGTACTCC. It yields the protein CASSRGLAGGETQYS.

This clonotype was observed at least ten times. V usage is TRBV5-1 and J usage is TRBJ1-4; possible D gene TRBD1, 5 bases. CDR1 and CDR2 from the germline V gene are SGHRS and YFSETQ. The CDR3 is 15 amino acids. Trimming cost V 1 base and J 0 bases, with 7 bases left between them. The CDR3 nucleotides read TGCGCCAGCAGCTTGCAGGGTGCAACTAATGAAAAACTGTTTTTT. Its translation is CASSLQGATNEKLFF.

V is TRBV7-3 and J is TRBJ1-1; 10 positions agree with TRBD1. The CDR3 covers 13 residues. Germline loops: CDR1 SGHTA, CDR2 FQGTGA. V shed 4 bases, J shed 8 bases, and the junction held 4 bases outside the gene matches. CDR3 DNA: TGTGCCAGCAGCTCGACGACAGGGGGCGAAGCTTTCTTT. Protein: CASSSTTGGEAFF. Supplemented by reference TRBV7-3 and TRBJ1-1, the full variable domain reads GAGVSQTPSNKVTEKGKYVELRCDPISGHTALYWYRQSLGQGPEFLIYFQGTGAADDSGLPNDRFFAVRPEGSVSTLKIQRTERGDSAVYLCASSSTTGGEAFFGQGTRLTVV.

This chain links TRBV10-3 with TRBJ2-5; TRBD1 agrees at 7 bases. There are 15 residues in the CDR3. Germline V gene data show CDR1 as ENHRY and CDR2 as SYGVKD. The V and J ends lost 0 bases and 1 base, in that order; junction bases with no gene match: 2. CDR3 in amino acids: CAISESTGAQETQYF. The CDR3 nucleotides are TGTGCCATCAGTGAGTCAACAGGGGCCCAAGAGACCCAGTACTTC.

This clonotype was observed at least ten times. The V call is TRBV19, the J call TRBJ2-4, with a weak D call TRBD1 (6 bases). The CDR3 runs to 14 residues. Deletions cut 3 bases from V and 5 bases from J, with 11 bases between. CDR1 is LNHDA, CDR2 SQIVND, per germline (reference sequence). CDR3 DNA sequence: TGTGCCAGTAGTATTCGGGACATACAAAACATTCAGTACTTC. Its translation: CASSIRDIQNIQYF.

CDR3 sequence reads: CASSLVSGGPEAFF. In nucleotides, the CDR3 is TGTGCCAGCAGCTTAGTTTCGGGGGGCCCTGAAGCTTTCTTT. V gene TRBV11-2 combines with J gene TRBJ1-1; tentatively, D is TRBD1 (6 bases). Trimming shortened V by 1 base and J by 6 bases, and 12 bases separated the two germline ends. Germline V gene sequence: CDR1 SGHAT, CDR2 FQNNGV. This CDR3 spans 14 amino acids.

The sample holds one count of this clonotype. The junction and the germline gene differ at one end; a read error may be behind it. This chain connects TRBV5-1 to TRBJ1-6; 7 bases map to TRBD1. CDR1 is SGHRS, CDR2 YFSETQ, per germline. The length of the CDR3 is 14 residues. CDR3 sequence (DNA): TGTGCCAGCAGCACCGGACAGGCGAATTCACCCCTCCACTTT. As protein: CASSTGQANSPLHF.

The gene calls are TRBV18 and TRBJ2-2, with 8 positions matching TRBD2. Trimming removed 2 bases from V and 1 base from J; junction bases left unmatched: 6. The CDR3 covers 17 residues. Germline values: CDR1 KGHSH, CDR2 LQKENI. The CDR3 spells CASSPAEAGGNTGELFF. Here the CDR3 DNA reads TGTGCCAGCTCACCAGCCGAGGCGGGGGGGAACACCGGGGAGCTGTTTTTT.

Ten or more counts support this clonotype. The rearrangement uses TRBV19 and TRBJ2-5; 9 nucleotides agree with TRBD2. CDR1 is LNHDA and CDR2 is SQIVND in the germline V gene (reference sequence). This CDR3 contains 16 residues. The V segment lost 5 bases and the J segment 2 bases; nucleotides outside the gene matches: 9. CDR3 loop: CASSPWGSGGQETQYF. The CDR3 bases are TGTGCCAGTAGTCCCTGGGGCAGCGGGGGGCAAGAGACCCAGTACTTC.

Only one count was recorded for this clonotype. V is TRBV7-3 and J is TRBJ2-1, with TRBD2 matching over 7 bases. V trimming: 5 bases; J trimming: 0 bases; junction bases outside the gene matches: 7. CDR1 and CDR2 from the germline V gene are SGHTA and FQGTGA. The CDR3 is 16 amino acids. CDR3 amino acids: CASSELAYSSYNEQFF. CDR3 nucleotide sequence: TGTGCCAGCAGCGAACTAGCGTATAGCTCCTACAATGAGCAGTTCTTC. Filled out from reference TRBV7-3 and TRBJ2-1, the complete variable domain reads GAGVSQTPSNKVTEKGKYVELRCDPISGHTALYWYRQSLGQGPEFLIYFQGTGAADDSGLPNDRFFAVRPEGSVSTLKIQRTERGDSAVYLCASSELAYSSYNEQFFGPGTRLTVL.

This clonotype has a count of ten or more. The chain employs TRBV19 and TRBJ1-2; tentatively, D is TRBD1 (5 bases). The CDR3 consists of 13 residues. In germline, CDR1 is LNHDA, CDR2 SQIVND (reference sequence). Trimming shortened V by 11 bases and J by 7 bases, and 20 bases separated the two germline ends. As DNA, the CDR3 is TGTGCCGTGTCAACGACAGTCCGAACTGGCTACACCTTC. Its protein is CAVSTTVRTGYTF.

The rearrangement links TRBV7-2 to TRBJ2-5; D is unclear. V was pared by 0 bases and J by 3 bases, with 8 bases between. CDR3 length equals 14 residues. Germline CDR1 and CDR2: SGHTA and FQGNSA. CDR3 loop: CASSLAGGKETQYF. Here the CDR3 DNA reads TGTGCCAGCAGCTTAGCAGGCGGTAAAGAGACCCAGTACTTC.

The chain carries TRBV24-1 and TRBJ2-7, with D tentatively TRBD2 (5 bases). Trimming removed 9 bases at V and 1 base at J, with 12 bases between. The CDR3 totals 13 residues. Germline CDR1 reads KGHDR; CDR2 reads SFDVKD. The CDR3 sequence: CATGEKVSYEQYF. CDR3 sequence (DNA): TGTGCCACCGGGGAGAAGGTGTCCTACGAGCAGTACTTC.

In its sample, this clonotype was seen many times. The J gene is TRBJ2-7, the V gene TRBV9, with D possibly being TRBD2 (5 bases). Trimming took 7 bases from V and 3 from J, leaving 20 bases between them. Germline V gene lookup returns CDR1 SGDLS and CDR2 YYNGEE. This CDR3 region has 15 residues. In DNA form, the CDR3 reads TGTGCCAGCTCATTGGCTTTCGGGATGGGCTACGAGCAGTACTTC. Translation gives CASSLAFGMGYEQYF.

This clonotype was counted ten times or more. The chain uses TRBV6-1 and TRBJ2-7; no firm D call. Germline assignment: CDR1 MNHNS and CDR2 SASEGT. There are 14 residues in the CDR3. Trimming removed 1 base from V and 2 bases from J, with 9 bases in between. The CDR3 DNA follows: TGTGCCAGCAGTGAAGGAATCGGCGCCTACGAGCAGTACTTC. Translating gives CASSEGIGAYEQYF.

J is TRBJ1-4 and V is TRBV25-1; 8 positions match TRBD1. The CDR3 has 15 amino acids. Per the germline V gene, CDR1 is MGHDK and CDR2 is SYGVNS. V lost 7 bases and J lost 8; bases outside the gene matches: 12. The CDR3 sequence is CASTQTTGAYEKLFF. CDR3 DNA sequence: TGTGCCAGCACCCAGACGACAGGGGCATACGAAAAACTGTTTTTT.

The DNA of the CDR3 is TGCAGTGCTAGAGGCCTCCTAAGGGACAACTACGAGCAGTACTTC. Protein product: CSARGLLRDNYEQYF. V is TRBV20-1 and J is TRBJ2-7, with D possibly matching TRBD1 (6 bases). The V end lost 1 base, the J end lost 3 bases, and 16 bases lay between the germline ends. The length of the CDR3 is 15 residues. Germline CDR1 DFQATT, CDR2 SNEGSKA (reference sequence).

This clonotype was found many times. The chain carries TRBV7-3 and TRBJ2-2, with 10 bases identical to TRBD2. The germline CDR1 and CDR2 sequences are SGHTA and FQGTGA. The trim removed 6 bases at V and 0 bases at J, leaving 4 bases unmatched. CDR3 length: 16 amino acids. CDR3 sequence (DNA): TGTGCCAGCAGTAAGCGGGGGGGAGCGAACACCGGGGAGCTGTTTTTT. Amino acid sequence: CASSKRGGANTGELFF.

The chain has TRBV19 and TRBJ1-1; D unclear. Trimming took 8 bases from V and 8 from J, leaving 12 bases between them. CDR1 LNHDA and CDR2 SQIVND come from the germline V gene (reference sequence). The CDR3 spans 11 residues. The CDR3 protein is CASGIGREAFF. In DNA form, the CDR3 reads TGTGCCAGTGGGATCGGGAGAGAAGCTTTCTTT.

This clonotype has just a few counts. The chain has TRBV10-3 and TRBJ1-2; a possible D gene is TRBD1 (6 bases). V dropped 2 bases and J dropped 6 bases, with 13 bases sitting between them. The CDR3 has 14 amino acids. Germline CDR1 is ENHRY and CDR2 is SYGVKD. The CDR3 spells CAISEGQNIDGYTF. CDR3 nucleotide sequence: TGTGCCATCAGTGAGGGACAGAACATTGATGGCTACACCTTC.

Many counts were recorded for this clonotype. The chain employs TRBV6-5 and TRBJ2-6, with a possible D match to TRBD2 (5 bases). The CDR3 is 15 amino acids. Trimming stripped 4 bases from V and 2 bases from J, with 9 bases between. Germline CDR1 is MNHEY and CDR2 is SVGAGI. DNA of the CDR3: TGTGCCAGCAGTTTGGTGGAGGCTGGGGCCAACGTCCTGACTTTC. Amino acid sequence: CASSLVEAGANVLTF.

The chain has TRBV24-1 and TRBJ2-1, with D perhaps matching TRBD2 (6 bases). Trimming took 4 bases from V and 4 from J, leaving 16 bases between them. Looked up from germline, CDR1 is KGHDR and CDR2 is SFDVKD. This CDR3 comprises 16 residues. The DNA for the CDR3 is TGTGCCACCAGTGACCCCTGCATGGAGGGATACAATGAGCAGTTCTTC. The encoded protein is CATSDPCMEGYNEQFF.

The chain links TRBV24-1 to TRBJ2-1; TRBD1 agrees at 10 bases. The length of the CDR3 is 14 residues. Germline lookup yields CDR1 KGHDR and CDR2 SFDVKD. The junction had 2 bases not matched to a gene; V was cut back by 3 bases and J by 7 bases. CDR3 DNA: TGTGCCACCAGTGATCCGGACAGGGGGAATGAGCAGTTCTTC. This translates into CATSDPDRGNEQFF.

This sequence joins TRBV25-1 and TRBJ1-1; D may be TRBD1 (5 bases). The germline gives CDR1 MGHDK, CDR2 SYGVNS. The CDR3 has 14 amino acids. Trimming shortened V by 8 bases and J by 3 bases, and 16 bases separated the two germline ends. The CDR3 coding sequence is TGTGCCAGCCATGGGGGTTTTAGTGACACTGAAGCTTTCTTT. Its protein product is CASHGGFSDTEAFF.

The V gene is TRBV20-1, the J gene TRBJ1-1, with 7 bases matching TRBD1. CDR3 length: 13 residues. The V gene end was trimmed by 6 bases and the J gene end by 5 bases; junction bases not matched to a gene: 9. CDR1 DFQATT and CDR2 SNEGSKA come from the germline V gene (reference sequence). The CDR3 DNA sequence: TGCAGTGCCAGACAGGGCCTGACTACTGAAGCTTTCTTT. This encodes CSARQGLTTEAFF.